This entry is about one TCR beta chain. This sample was included in a study of Ad26.COV2.S vaccination and SARS-CoV-2 variants. The method was immunoSEQ multiplex PCR; TCRdb's version includes in-frame clones alone and lacks a portion of them. This table has over 350,000 clones, 80% to 90% appearing once. Sample treatment: about 20 received Ad26.COV2.S at low or high dose, single or two shots; about 5 received placebo; per-sample allocation not given. Sampling took place 63 days after the first vaccine or placebo injection. CDR1 and CDR2 from the germline V gene are SGHVS and FQNEAQ. V gave up 5 bases and J gave up 5 bases; unmatched junction bases: 12. The CDR3 consists of 15 residues.

The sample was peripheral blood, taken in a trial of Ad26.COV2.S vaccine versus placebo. This TCR derives from a person aged 18 to 65 who received the Ad26.COV2.S COVID-19 vaccine or a placebo. The rearrangement joins TRBV7-8 to TRBJ2-7; 7 bases fit TRBD1. CDR3 protein: CASSPRTGTADEQYF. CDR3 bases: TGTGCCAGCAGCCCGAGGACCGGGACAGCGGACGAGCAGTACTTC.